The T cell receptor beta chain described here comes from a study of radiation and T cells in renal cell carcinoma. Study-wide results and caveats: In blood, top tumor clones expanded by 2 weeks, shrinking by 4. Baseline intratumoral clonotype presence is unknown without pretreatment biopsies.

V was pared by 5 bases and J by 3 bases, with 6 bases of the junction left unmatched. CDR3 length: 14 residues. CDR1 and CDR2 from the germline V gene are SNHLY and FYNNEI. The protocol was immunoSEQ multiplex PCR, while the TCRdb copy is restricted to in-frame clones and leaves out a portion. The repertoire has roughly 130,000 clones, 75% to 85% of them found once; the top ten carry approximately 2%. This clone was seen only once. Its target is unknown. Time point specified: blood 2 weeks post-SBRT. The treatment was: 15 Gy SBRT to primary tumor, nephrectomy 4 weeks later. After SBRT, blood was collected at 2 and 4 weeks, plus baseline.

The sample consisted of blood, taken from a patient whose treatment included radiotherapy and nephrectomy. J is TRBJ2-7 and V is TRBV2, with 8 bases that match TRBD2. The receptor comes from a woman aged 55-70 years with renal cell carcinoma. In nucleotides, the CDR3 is TGTGCCAGCAGTTATAGCGGGGTGAACTACGAGCAGTACTTC. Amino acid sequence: CASSYSGVNYEQYF.